This entry is about one T cell receptor (beta chain). The data stem from a study of technical replicates of blood from a few donors. This CDR3 is built from 14 residues. V dropped 3 bases and J dropped 7 bases, with 16 bases sitting between them. Looked up from germline, CDR1 is SGHNT and CDR2 is YYREEE (reference sequence). The table came from immunoSEQ multiplex PCR; TCRdb's copy has only in-frame clones and leaves some out. Of around 50,000 clones in the sample, approximately 90% are singletons; the top ten hold about 3.9%. The sequenced material came from PBMCs. This chain links TRBV5-4 with TRBJ1-2, with D possibly TRBD1 on 5 matching bases. The receptor was isolated from a human donor in good health. Some clones in this sample may be carry-over from other donors' samples. CDR3 sequence (DNA): TGTGCCAGCAGCTCCTCGAGCGGGGCATTTGGCTACACCTTC. This gives the protein CASSSSSGAFGYTF.